Listed below are T cell receptor beta chains from one sample, sequenced in a study of molecular identifiers for immune sequencing clone quantification. MiXCR was run by TCRdb on the PCR reads, yielding one entry per CDR3 protein. The table shows about 640,000 distinct CDR3 sequences, with around 20% occurring only once. The material sequenced was naive CD8+ T cells from blood, with Jurkat cell RNA spiked in. These receptors were collected from a human donor in good health. Some libraries in this study had Jurkat cell RNA spiked in. Both conserved end residues are part of each CDR3. Each record gives: CDR3 length, clone size, J gene, V gene, D gene, CDR3 protein, CDR3 DNA. The D gene is left open where the match is weak. Clone size, where shown, is once, few, many, or a class for clones that have expanded.

cdr3_length: 18; clone_size: NA; j_call: TRBJ2-2; v_call: TRBV6-5; d_call: TRBD2; cdr3_aa: CASSYEDLAGRNTGELFF; cdr3_nt: TGTGCCAGCAGTTACGAGGATCTAGCGGGGAGGAACACCGGGGAGCTGTTTTTT
cdr3_length: 17; clone_size: many; j_call: TRBJ2-5; v_call: TRBV7-9; d_call: NA; cdr3_aa: CASSLLGAGRDQETQYF; cdr3_nt: TGTGCCAGCAGCCTCCTGGGGGCAGGGCGGGATCAAGAGACCCAGTACTTC
cdr3_length: 13; clone_size: many; j_call: TRBJ2-4; v_call: TRBV28; d_call: NA; cdr3_aa: CASSFKGRGIQYF; cdr3_nt: TGTGCCAGCAGTTTTAAGGGAAGGGGCATTCAGTACTTC
cdr3_length: 14; clone_size: many; j_call: TRBJ1-4; v_call: TRBV30; d_call: NA; cdr3_aa: CAWMDEDSNEKLFF; cdr3_nt: TGTGCCTGGATGGACGAGGACAGTAATGAAAAACTGTTTTTT
cdr3_length: 13; clone_size: many; j_call: TRBJ2-2; v_call: TRBV7-7; d_call: NA; cdr3_aa: CASGNKNTGELFF; cdr3_nt: TGTGCCAGCGGAAACAAGAACACCGGGGAGCTGTTTTTT
cdr3_length: 17; clone_size: few; j_call: TRBJ2-3; v_call: TRBV5-4; d_call: NA; cdr3_aa: CASSLVGSGPTTDTQYF; cdr3_nt: TGTGCCAGCAGCTTGGTGGGTAGCGGACCAACCACAGATACGCAGTATTTT
cdr3_length: 17; clone_size: NA; j_call: TRBJ2-7; v_call: TRBV12-1; d_call: NA; cdr3_aa: CASSFPLCPGGLYEQYF; cdr3_nt: TGTGCCAGCAGCTTCCCACTCTGCCCGGGGGGCCTATACGAGCAGTACTTC
cdr3_length: 11; clone_size: many; j_call: TRBJ1-1; v_call: TRBV2; d_call: NA; cdr3_aa: CASSEGQRAFF; cdr3_nt: TGTGCCAGCAGTGAAGGGCAGCGGGCTTTCTTT
cdr3_length: 13; clone_size: many; j_call: TRBJ2-7; v_call: TRBV6-2/TRBV6-3; d_call: NA; cdr3_aa: CASSYRRDFEQYF; cdr3_nt: TGTGCCAGCAGTTATAGACGGGACTTTGAGCAGTACTTC
cdr3_length: 14; clone_size: few; j_call: TRBJ2-1; v_call: TRBV20-1; d_call: TRBD1; cdr3_aa: CSARRTGGYNEQFF; cdr3_nt: TGCAGTGCTAGAAGGACAGGGGGCTACAATGAGCAGTTCTTC
cdr3_length: 16; clone_size: NA; j_call: TRBJ2-1; v_call: TRBV11-2; d_call: NA; cdr3_aa: CASSLVGWGLGNEQFF; cdr3_nt: TGTGCCAGCAGCTTAGTTGGATGGGGACTGGGCAATGAGCAGTTCTTC
cdr3_length: 13; clone_size: few; j_call: TRBJ2-4; v_call: TRBV4-1; d_call: TRBD2; cdr3_aa: CASSQGLALIQYF; cdr3_nt: TGCGCCAGCAGCCAAGGACTAGCCCTTATTCAGTACTTC
cdr3_length: 14; clone_size: NA; j_call: TRBJ1-1; v_call: TRBV5-1; d_call: NA; cdr3_aa: CASSLRPADTEAFF; cdr3_nt: TGCGCCAGCAGTTTGAGGCCGGCGGACACTGAAGCTTTCTTT
cdr3_length: 17; clone_size: many; j_call: TRBJ2-2; v_call: TRBV6-2/TRBV6-3; d_call: NA; cdr3_aa: CASSPWGQDKNTGELFF; cdr3_nt: TGTGCCAGCAGTCCCTGGGGGCAAGACAAGAACACCGGGGAGCTGTTTTTT
cdr3_length: 12; clone_size: many; j_call: TRBJ2-7; v_call: TRBV7-9; d_call: NA; cdr3_aa: CASSLGYYEQYF; cdr3_nt: TGTGCCAGCAGTTTAGGGTACTACGAGCAGTACTTC
cdr3_length: 15; clone_size: NA; j_call: TRBJ1-3; v_call: TRBV5-1; d_call: NA; cdr3_aa: CASRTDGDSGNTIYF; cdr3_nt: TGCGCCAGCCGGACGGACGGGGACTCTGGAAACACCATATATTTT
cdr3_length: 15; clone_size: many; j_call: TRBJ2-5; v_call: TRBV15; d_call: NA; cdr3_aa: CATSRDYGTDRTQYF; cdr3_nt: TGTGCCACCAGCAGAGATTATGGGACCGATAGGACCCAGTACTTC
cdr3_length: 14; clone_size: many; j_call: TRBJ2-3; v_call: TRBV29-1; d_call: TRBD2; cdr3_aa: CSVGLAVEPDTQYF; cdr3_nt: TGCAGCGTTGGACTAGCGGTGGAGCCAGATACGCAGTATTTT
cdr3_length: 12; clone_size: few; j_call: TRBJ2-3; v_call: TRBV27; d_call: NA; cdr3_aa: CASSLLGGNQYF; cdr3_nt: TGTGCCAGCAGTCTACTCGGGGGAAATCAGTATTTT
cdr3_length: 16; clone_size: NA; j_call: TRBJ1-3; v_call: TRBV4-3; d_call: NA; cdr3_aa: CASSHDAPGGGNTIYF; cdr3_nt: TGCGCCAGCAGCCATGATGCTCCGGGCGGTGGAAACACCATATATTTT
cdr3_length: 16; clone_size: once; j_call: TRBJ2-1; v_call: TRBV5-1; d_call: NA; cdr3_aa: CASSLKVRSSYNEQFF; cdr3_nt: TGCGCCAGCAGCTTGAAAGTCAGGAGCTCCTACAATGAGCAGTTCTTC
cdr3_length: 13; clone_size: many; j_call: TRBJ1-1; v_call: TRBV7-2; d_call: NA; cdr3_aa: CASSLEQGTEAFF; cdr3_nt: TGTGCCAGCAGCTTAGAACAGGGCACTGAAGCTTTCTTT
cdr3_length: 13; clone_size: many; j_call: TRBJ2-5; v_call: TRBV6-5; d_call: NA; cdr3_aa: CASNSVRGGTQYF; cdr3_nt: TGTGCCAGCAACTCGGTTAGGGGAGGGACCCAGTACTTC
cdr3_length: 15; clone_size: few; j_call: TRBJ2-7; v_call: TRBV30; d_call: TRBD1; cdr3_aa: CAWSGGGTGTYEQYF; cdr3_nt: TGTGCCTGGAGCGGGGGTGGGACAGGAACCTACGAGCAGTACTTC
cdr3_length: 17; clone_size: few; j_call: TRBJ2-1; v_call: TRBV24-1; d_call: TRBD2; cdr3_aa: CATSGTSGASSYNEQFF; cdr3_nt: TGTGCCACCAGCGGGACTAGCGGGGCCAGCTCCTACAATGAGCAGTTCTTC
cdr3_length: 12; clone_size: few; j_call: TRBJ1-1; v_call: TRBV6-2/TRBV6-3; d_call: NA; cdr3_aa: CASSYSYGEAFF; cdr3_nt: TGTGCCAGCAGTTACTCGTACGGGGAAGCTTTCTTT
cdr3_length: 18; clone_size: many; j_call: TRBJ1-5; v_call: TRBV21-1; d_call: NA; cdr3_aa: CATKGERAGGERSQPQHF; cdr3_nt: TGTGCCACTAAGGGGGAAAGGGCAGGGGGCGAAAGGAGTCAGCCCCAGCATTTT
cdr3_length: 14; clone_size: many; j_call: TRBJ1-5; v_call: TRBV27; d_call: NA; cdr3_aa: CASSLLAGSQPQHF; cdr3_nt: TGTGCCAGCAGTTTATTGGCAGGGTCTCAGCCCCAGCATTTT
cdr3_length: 14; clone_size: few; j_call: TRBJ1-1; v_call: TRBV19; d_call: NA; cdr3_aa: CASSADTRNTEAFF; cdr3_nt: TGTGCCAGTAGTGCCGACACCCGGAACACTGAAGCTTTCTTT
cdr3_length: 15; clone_size: many; j_call: TRBJ2-3; v_call: TRBV29-1; d_call: TRBD2; cdr3_aa: CSVELAGGLTDTQYF; cdr3_nt: TGCAGCGTTGAGCTAGCGGGAGGGCTCACAGATACGCAGTATTTT
cdr3_length: 17; clone_size: many; j_call: TRBJ2-3; v_call: TRBV5-4; d_call: NA; cdr3_aa: CASSPMAVASSIDTQYF; cdr3_nt: TGTGCCAGCAGCCCTATGGCGGTAGCCTCATCTATTGATACGCAGTATTTT
cdr3_length: 15; clone_size: many; j_call: TRBJ1-5; v_call: TRBV27; d_call: TRBD1; cdr3_aa: CASSQSGGSNQPQHF; cdr3_nt: TGTGCCAGCAGCCAATCAGGGGGAAGCAATCAGCCCCAGCATTTT
cdr3_length: 17; clone_size: many; j_call: TRBJ2-3; v_call: TRBV5-5; d_call: NA; cdr3_aa: CASSPRGSGDGPDTQYF; cdr3_nt: TGTGCCAGCAGCCCAAGAGGGTCCGGGGACGGGCCAGATACGCAGTATTTT